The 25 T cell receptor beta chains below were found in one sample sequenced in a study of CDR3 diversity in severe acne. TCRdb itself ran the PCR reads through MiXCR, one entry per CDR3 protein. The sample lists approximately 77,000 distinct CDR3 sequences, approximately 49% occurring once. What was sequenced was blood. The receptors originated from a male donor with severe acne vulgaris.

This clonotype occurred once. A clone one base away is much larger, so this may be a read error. CDR3 DNA sequence: TGCGTCAGCAGCTTGGGGACAGGGGGCGGCAATGAGCAGTTCTTC. Translation: CVSSLGTGGGNEQFF. The chain links TRBV5-1 to TRBJ2-1; the match to TRBD1 covers 12 bases. Germline V CDR1 and CDR2: SGHRS, YFSETQ. This CDR3 contains 15 residues.

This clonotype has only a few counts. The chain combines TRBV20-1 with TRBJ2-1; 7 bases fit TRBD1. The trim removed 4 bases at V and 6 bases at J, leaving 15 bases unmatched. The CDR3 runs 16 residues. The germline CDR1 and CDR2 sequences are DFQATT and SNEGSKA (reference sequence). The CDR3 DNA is TGCAGTGCTATACCACGGACAGGAACTCAGACCAATGAGCAGTTCTTC. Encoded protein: CSAIPRTGTQTNEQFF.

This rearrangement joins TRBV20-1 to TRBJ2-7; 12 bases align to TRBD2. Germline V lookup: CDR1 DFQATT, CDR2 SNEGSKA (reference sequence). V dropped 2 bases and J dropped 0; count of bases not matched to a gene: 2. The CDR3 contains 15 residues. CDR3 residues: CSARLLAGGSYEQYV. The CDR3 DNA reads TGCAGTGCTAGACTACTAGCGGGAGGCTCCTACGAGCAGTACGTC.

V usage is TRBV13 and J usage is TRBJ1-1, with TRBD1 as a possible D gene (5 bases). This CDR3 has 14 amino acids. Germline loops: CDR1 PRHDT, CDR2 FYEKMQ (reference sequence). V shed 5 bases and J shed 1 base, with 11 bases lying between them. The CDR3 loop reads CASSARDPNTEAFF. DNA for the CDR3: TGTGCCAGCAGCGCCCGGGACCCGAACACTGAAGCTTTCTTT.

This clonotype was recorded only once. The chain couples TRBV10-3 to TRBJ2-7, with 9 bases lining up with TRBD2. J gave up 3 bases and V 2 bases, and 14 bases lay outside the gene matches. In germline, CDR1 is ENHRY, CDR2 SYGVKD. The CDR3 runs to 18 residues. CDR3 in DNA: TGTGCCATCAGTGAGATGGAGCTAGCGGGACCAGGACTCTACGAGCAGTACTTC. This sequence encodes CAISEMELAGPGLYEQYF.

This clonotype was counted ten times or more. CDR3: CASSPEGVDEQFF. Here the CDR3 DNA reads TGTGCCAGCAGCCCAGAAGGGGTGGATGAGCAGTTCTTC. The chain is built from TRBV13 and TRBJ2-1, with TRBD1 as a possible D gene (5 bases). The V gene's germline CDR1 is PRHDT and CDR2 FYEKMQ (reference sequence). The CDR3 totals 13 residues. V lost 5 bases to trimming and J lost 8 bases, with 13 bases between them.

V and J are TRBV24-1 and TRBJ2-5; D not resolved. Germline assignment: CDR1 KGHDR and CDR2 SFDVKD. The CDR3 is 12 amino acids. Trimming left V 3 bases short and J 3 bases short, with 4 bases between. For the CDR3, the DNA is TGTGCCACCAGTGATCGGGAAGAGACCCAGTACTTC. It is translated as CATSDREETQYF.

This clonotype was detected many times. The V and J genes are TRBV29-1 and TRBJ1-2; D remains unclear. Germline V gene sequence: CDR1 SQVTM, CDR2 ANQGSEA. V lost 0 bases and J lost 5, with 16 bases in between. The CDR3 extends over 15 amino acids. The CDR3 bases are TGCAGCGTTGAAGATTTCACAGCAACGGGGTATGGCTACACCTTC. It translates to CSVEDFTATGYGYTF.

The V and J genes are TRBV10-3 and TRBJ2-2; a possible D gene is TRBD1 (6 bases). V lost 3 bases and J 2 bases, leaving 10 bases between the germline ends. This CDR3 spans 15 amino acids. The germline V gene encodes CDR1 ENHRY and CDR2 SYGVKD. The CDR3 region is CAISDGGANTGELFF. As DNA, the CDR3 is TGTGCCATCAGTGATGGGGGCGCTAACACCGGGGAGCTGTTTTTT.

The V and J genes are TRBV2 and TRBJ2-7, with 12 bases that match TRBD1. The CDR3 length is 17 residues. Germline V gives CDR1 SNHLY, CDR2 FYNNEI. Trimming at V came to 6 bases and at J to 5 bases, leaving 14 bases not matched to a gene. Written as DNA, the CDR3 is TGTGCCAGCAGGGGGACAGGGGGCTCTTTCCCCCTCCACGAGCAGTACTTC. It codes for CASRGTGGSFPLHEQYF.

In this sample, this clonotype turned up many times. Written as DNA, the CDR3 is TGTGCCTGGAGTGGGCATCGAAACACCATATATTTT. Amino acid sequence: CAWSGHRNTIYF. This chain uses TRBV30 with TRBJ1-3; the D is unclear. This CDR3 spans 12 amino acids. Germline CDR1 GTSNPN, CDR2 SVGIG (reference sequence). V was shortened by 1 base and J by 5 bases, with 6 bases between the two germline ends.

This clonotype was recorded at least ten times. DNA for the CDR3: TGTGCCAGCAGTGAACGTGGCAGGGGGGCTAGCACAGATACGCAGTATTTT. Protein: CASSERGRGASTDTQYF. V and J are TRBV6-1 and TRBJ2-3, with a tentative D call TRBD1 (7 bases). V lost 2 bases and J lost 0, with 15 bases in between. This CDR3 spans 17 amino acids. Germline V lookup: CDR1 MNHNS, CDR2 SASEGT.

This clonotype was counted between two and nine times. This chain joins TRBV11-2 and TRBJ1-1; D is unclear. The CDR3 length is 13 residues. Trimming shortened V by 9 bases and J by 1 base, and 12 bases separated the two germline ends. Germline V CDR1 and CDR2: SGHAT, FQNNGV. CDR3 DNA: TGTGCCAGTAGGGTTATATCGAACACTGAAGCTTTCTTT. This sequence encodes CASRVISNTEAFF. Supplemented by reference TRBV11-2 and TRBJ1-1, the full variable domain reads EAGVAQSPRYKIIEKRQSVAFWCNPISGHATLYWYQQILGQGPKLLIQFQNNGVVDDSQLPKDRFSAERLKGVDSTLKIQPAKLEDSAVYLCASRVISNTEAFFGQGTRLTVV.

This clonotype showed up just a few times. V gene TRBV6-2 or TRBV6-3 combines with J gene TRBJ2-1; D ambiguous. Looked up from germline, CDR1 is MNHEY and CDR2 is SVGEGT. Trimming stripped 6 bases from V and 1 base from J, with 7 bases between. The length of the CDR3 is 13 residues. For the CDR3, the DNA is TGTGCCAGCAGGATGCTTTCCTACAATGAGCAGTTCTTC. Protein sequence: CASRMLSYNEQFF.

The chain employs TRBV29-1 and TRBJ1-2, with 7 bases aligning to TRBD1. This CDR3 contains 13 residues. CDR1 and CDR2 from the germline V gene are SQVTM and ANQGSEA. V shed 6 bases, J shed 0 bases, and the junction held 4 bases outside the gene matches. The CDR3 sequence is CSVEDRTNYGYTF. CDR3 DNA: TGCAGCGTGGAGGACAGGACTAACTATGGCTACACCTTC.

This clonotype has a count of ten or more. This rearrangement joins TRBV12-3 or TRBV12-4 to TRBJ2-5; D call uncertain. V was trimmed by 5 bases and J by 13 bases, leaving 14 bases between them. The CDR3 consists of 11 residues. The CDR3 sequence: CASSPNINRYF. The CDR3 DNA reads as TGTGCCAGCAGTCCAAACATCAATCGGTACTTC.

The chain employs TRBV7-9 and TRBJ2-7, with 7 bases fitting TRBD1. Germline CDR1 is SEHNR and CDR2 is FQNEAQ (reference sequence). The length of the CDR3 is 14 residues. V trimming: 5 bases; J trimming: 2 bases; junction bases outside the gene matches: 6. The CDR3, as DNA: TGTGCCAGCAGCGCAGGACAGGCTACCTACGAGCAGTACTTC. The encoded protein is CASSAGQATYEQYF.

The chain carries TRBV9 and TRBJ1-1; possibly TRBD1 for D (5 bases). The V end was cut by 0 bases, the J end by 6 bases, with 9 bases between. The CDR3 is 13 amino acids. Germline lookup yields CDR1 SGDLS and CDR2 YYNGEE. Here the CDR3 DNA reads TGTGCCAGCAGCGTAGCGTGGGGCTCTGAAGCTTTCTTT. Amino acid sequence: CASSVAWGSEAFF.

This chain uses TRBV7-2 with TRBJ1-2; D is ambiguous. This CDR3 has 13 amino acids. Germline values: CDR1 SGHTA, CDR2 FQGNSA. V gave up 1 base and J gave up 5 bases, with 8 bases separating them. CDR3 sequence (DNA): TGTGCCAGCAGCTTAGGGGTTTTTTATGGCTACACCTTC. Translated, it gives CASSLGVFYGYTF.

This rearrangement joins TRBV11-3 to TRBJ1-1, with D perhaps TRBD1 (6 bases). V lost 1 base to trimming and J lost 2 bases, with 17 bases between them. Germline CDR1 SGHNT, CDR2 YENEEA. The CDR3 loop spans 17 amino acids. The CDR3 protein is CASSLGVYRAPNTEAFF. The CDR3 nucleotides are TGTGCCAGCAGCTTAGGGGTGTACAGGGCACCCAACACTGAAGCTTTCTTT.

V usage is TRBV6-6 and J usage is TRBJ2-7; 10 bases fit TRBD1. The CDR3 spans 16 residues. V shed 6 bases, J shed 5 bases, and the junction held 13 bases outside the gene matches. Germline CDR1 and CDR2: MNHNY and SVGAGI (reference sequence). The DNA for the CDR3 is TGTGCCAGCAGCCAAGGTGGCGGGACAGGGGTCCACGAGCAGTACTTC. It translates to CASSQGGGTGVHEQYF.

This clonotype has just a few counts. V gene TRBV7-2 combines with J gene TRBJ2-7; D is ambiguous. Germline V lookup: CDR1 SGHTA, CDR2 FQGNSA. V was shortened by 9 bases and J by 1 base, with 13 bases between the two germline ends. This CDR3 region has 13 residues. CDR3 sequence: CASRRWGSYEQYF. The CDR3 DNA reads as TGTGCCAGTCGCAGATGGGGATCCTACGAGCAGTACTTC.

CDR3 sequence: CASSLQGVSQETQYF. For the CDR3, the DNA is TGTGCCAGCAGCCTTCAGGGGGTATCGCAAGAGACCCAGTACTTC. The chain combines TRBV6-2 or TRBV6-3 with TRBJ2-5; 7 nucleotides agree with TRBD1. The CDR3 totals 15 residues. The V gene end was trimmed by 6 bases and the J gene end by 2 bases; junction bases not matched to a gene: 9. CDR1 and CDR2 from the germline V gene are MNHEY and SVGEGT.

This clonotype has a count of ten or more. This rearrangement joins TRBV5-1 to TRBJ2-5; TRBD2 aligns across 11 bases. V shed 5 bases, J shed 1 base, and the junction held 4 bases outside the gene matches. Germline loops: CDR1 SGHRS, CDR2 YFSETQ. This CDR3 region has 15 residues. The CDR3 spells CASSPGTSGQETQYF. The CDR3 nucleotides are TGCGCCAGCAGTCCCGGGACTAGCGGCCAAGAGACCCAGTACTTC.

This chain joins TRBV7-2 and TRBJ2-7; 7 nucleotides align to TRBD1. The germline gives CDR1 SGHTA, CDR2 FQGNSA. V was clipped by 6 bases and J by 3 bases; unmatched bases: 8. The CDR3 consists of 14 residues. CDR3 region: CASSYRQGYYEQYF. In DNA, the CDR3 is TGTGCCAGCAGTTACCGACAGGGCTACTACGAGCAGTACTTC.